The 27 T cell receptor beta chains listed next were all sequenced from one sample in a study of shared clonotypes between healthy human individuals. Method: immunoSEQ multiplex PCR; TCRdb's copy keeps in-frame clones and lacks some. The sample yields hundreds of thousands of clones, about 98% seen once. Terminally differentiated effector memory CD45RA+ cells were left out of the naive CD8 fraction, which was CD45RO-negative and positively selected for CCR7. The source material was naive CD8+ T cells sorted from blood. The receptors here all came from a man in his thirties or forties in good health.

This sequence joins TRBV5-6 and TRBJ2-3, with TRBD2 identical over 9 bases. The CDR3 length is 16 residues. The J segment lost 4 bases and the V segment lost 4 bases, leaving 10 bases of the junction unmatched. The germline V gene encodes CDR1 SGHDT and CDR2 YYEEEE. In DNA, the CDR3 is TGTGCCAGCAGCCAGGGTAGCGGGAGTGGAGCAGATACGCAGTATTTT. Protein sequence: CASSQGSGSGADTQYF.

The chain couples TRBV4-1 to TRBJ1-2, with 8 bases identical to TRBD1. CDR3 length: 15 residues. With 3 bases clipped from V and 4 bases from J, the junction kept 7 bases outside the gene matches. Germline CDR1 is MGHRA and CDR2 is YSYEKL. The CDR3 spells CASSQGTGNSYGYTF. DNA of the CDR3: TGCGCCAGCAGCCAGGGGACAGGCAACAGCTATGGCTACACCTTC.

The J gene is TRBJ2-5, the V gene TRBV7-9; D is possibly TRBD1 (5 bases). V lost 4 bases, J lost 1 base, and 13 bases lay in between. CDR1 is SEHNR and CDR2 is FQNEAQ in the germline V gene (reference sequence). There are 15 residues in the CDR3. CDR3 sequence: CASSSVMDTQETQYF. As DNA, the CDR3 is TGTGCCAGCAGCTCAGTTATGGACACCCAAGAGACCCAGTACTTC.

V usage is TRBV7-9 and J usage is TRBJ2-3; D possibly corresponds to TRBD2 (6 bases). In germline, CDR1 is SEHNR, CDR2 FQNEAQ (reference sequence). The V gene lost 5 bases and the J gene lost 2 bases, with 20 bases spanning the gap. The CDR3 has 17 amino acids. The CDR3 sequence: CASSPKVRGGSTDTQYF. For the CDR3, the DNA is TGTGCCAGCAGCCCCAAGGTGCGGGGTGGGTCCACAGATACGCAGTATTTT.

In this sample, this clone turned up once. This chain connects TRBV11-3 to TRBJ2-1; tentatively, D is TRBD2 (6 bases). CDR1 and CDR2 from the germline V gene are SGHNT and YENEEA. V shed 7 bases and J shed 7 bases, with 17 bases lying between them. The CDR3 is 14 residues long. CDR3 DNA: TGTGCCAGCAAAAAAGCGGGTACCTCTAATGAGCAGTTCTTC. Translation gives CASKKAGTSNEQFF.

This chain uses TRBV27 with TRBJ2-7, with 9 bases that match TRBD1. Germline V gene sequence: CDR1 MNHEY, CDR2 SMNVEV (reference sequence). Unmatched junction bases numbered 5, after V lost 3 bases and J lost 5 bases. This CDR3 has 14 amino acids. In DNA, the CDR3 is TGTGCCAGCAGTTTGGGACAGGGAAGGCACGAGCAGTACTTC. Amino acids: CASSLGQGRHEQYF.

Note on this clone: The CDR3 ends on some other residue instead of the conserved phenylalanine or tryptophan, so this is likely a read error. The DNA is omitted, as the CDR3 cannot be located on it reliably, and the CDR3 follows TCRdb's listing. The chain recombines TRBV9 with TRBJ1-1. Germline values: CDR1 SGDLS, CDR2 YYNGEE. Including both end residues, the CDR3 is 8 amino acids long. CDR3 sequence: CASRRTQL.

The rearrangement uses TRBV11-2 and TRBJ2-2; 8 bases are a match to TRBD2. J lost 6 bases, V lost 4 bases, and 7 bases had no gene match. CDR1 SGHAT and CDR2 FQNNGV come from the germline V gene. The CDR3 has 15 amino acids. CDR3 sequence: CASSSGLAMAGELFF. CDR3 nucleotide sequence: TGTGCCAGCAGCTCAGGACTAGCAATGGCCGGGGAGCTGTTTTTT.

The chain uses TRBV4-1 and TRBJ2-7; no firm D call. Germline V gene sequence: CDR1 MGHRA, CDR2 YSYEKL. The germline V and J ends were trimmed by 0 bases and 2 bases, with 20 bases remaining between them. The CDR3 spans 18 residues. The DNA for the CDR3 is TGCGCCAGCAGCCAAGAACTGGGTCAGCAAGCAGTTACCTACGAGCAGTACTTC. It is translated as CASSQELGQQAVTYEQYF.

The CDR3 sequence is CASSLTGGLTGTEAFF. Written as DNA, the CDR3 is TGCGCCAGCAGCCTTACAGGGGGCCTAACTGGCACTGAAGCTTTCTTT. The chain uses TRBV4-1 and TRBJ1-1, with TRBD1 matching 9 bases. With 4 bases clipped from V and 4 bases from J, the junction kept 10 bases outside the gene matches. The germline V gene has CDR1 MGHRA and CDR2 YSYEKL. This CDR3 region has 16 residues.

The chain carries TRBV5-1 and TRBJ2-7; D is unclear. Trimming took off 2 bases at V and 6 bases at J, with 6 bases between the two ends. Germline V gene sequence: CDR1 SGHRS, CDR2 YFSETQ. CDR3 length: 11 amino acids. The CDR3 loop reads CASSFGGEQYF. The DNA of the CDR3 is TGCGCCAGCAGCTTCGGTGGCGAGCAGTACTTC.

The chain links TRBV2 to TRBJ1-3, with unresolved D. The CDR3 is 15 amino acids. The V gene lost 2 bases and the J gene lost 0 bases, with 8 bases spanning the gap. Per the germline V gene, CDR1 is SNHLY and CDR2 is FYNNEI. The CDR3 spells CASSETLDSGNTIYF. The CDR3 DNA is TGTGCCAGCAGTGAAACTCTGGACTCTGGAAACACCATATATTTT.

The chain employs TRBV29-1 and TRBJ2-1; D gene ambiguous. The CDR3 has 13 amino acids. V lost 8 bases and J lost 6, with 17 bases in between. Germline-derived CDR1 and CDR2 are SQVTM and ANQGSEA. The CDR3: CSSWRRLGNEQFF. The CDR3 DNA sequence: TGCAGCTCATGGCGGCGGTTGGGCAATGAGCAGTTCTTC.

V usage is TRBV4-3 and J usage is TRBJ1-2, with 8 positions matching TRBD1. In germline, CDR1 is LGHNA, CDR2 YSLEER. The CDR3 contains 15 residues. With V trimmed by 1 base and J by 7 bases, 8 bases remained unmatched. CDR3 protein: CASSQGPQGASGYTF. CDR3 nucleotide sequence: TGCGCCAGCAGCCAAGGCCCCCAGGGGGCGAGTGGCTACACCTTC.

This chain's CDR3 is CASSFSTGKWTYEQYF. Written as DNA, the CDR3 is TGTGCCAGCAGCTTCTCAACAGGGAAATGGACCTACGAGCAGTACTTC. The J gene is TRBJ2-7, the V gene TRBV5-6, with D tentatively TRBD1 (6 bases). The CDR3 sequence is 16 residues long. V was trimmed by 2 bases and J by 2 bases, leaving 17 bases between them. Germline V gives CDR1 SGHDT, CDR2 YYEEEE.

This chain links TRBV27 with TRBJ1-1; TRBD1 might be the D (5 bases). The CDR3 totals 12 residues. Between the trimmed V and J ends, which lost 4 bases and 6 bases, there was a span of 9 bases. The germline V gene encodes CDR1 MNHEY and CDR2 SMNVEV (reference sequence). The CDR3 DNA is TGTGCCAGCAGTTCAGGGTACTCTGAAGCTTTCTTT. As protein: CASSSGYSEAFF.

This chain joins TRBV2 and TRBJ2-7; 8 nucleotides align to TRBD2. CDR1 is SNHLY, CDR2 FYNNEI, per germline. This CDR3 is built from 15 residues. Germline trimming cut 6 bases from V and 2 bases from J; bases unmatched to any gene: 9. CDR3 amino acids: CASRSPLAGTYEQYF. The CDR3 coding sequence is TGTGCCAGCAGGAGCCCTTTAGCGGGAACCTACGAGCAGTACTTC.

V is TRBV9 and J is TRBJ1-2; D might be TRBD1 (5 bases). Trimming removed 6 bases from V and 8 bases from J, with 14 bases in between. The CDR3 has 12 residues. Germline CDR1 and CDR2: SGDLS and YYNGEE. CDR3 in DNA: TGTGCCAGCACGTCAGGGTTAGAAGGCTACACCTTC. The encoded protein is CASTSGLEGYTF.

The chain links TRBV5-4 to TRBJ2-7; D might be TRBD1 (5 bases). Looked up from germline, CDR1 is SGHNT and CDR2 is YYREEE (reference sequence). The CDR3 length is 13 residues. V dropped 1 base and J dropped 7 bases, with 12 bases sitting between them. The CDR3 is CASSLFQGKEQYF. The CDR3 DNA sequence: TGTGCCAGCAGCTTGTTTCAGGGTAAAGAGCAGTACTTC.

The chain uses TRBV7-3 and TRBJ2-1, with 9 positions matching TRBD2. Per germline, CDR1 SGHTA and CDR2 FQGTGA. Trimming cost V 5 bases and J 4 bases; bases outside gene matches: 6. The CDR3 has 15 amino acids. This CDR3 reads CASSRGSGGYNEQFF. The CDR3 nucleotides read TGTGCCAGCAGCAGGGGTAGCGGGGGTTACAATGAGCAGTTCTTC.

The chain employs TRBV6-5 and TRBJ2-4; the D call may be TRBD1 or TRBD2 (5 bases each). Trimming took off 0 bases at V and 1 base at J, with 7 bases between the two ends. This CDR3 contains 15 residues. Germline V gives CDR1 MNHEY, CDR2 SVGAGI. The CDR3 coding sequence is TGTGCCAGCAGTTACTCGGGGGTCGCCAAAAACATTCAGTACTTC. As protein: CASSYSGVAKNIQYF.

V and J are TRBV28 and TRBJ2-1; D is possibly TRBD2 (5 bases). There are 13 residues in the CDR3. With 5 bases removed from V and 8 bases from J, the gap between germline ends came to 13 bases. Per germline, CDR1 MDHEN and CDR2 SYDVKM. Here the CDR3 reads CASSPPLAHEQFF. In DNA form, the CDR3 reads TGTGCCAGCAGTCCACCTCTAGCTCATGAGCAGTTCTTC.

CDR3 amino acids: CASSLIGTANSNQPQHF. The DNA for the CDR3 is TGTGCCAGCAGTTTAATAGGGACTGCAAATAGCAATCAGCCCCAGCATTTT. The chain has TRBV27 and TRBJ1-5, with D possibly matching TRBD1 (5 bases). V dropped 2 bases and J dropped 0 bases, with 14 bases sitting between them. This CDR3 spans 17 amino acids. The V gene's germline CDR1 is MNHEY and CDR2 SMNVEV (reference sequence).

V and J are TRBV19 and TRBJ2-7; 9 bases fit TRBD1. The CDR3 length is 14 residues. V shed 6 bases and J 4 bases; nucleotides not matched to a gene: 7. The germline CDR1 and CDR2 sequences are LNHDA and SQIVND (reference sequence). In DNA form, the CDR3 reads TGTGCCAGTAGGGCGATGGACAGGGGTTACGAGCAGTACTTC. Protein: CASRAMDRGYEQYF.

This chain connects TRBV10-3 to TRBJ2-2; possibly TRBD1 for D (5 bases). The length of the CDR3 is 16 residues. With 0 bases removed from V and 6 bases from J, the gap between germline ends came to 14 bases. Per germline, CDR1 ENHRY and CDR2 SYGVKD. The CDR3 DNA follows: TGTGCCATCAGTGAGTCGACGGCAGGGCGTTCCGGGGAGCTGTTTTTT. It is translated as CAISESTAGRSGELFF.

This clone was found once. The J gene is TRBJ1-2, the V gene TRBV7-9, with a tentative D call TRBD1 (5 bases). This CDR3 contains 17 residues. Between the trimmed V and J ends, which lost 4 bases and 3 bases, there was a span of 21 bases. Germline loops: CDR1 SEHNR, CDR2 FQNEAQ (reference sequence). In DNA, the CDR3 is TGTGCCAGCAGCTCGTATGACAGCCGGGCGGAATACTATGGCTACACCTTC. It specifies CASSSYDSRAEYYGYTF.

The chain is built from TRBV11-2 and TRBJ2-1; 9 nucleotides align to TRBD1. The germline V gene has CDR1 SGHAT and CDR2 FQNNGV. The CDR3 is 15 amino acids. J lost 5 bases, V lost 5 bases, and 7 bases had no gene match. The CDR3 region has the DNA TGTGCCAGCAGCCCGGGGACAGGGTACCACAATGAGCAGTTCTTC. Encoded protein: CASSPGTGYHNEQFF. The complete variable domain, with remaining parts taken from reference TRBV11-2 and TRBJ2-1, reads EAGVAQSPRYKIIEKRQSVAFWCNPISGHATLYWYQQILGQGPKLLIQFQNNGVVDDSQLPKDRFSAERLKGVDSTLKIQPAKLEDSAVYLCASSPGTGYHNEQFFGPGTRLTVL.